These 23 T cell receptor beta chains share one sample of origin, sequenced in a study of identical twins. Using its own MiXCR run on the 5' RACE reads, TCRdb lists one record per CDR3 protein. The sample has hundreds of thousands of distinct CDR3 sequences; about 8% are singletons. These data also formed part of another study, on yellow fever vaccine responses in identical twins.

The sequencing sample was made of memory (CD45RO+) T cells sorted from blood. The source of these receptors is a woman between 18 and 30 years old in good health.

The chain joins TRBV3-1 to TRBJ1-3, with 7 bases matching TRBD1. The V gene end was trimmed by 4 bases and the J gene end by 4 bases; junction bases not matched to a gene: 7. Germline V gives CDR1 LGHDT, CDR2 YNNKEL (reference sequence). CDR3 length: 15 residues. The CDR3 region is CASSPGTAGGNTIYF. DNA of the CDR3: TGTGCCAGCAGCCCTGGGACAGCGGGAGGAAACACCATATATTTT.

This clonotype was seen more than once but under ten times. This chain uses TRBV20-1 with TRBJ2-2, with a possible D match to TRBD2 (6 bases). The germline CDR1 and CDR2 sequences are DFQATT and SNEGSKA (reference sequence). Between the trimmed V and J ends, which lost 2 bases and 7 bases, there was a span of 17 bases. CDR3 length equals 15 residues. CDR3 nucleotides: TGCAGTGCTAGATATGTGGGGCGCGGGATCGGGGAGCTGTTTTTT. This encodes CSARYVGRGIGELFF.

This clonotype was recorded at least ten times. This rearrangement joins TRBV7-8 to TRBJ2-5, with a weak D call TRBD1 (6 bases). Per the germline V gene, CDR1 is SGHVS and CDR2 is FQNEAQ. The germline V and J ends were trimmed by 0 bases and 3 bases, with 26 bases remaining between them. The CDR3 covers 20 residues. The CDR3, as DNA: TGTGCCAGCAGCTTAGCACCCGCTGGGGCAGACACCAAGGGGGAAGAGACCCAGTACTTC. Translation gives CASSLAPAGADTKGEETQYF. Looking up the rest from reference TRBV7-8 and TRBJ2-5 gives the full variable domain: GAGVSQSPRYKVAKRGQDVALRCDPISGHVSLFWYQQALGQGPEFLTYFQNEAQLDKSGLPSDRFFAERPEGSVSTLKIQRTQQEDSAVYLCASSLAPAGADTKGEETQYFGPGTRLLVL.

This rearrangement joins TRBV11-2 to TRBJ2-5; TRBD2 might be the D (6 bases). CDR1 and CDR2 (germline): SGHAT, FQNNGV. V was shortened by 1 base and J by 2 bases, with 14 bases between the two germline ends. The length of the CDR3 is 16 residues. The CDR3 sequence is CASSLVPTRRQETQYF. The CDR3 bases are TGTGCCAGCAGCTTAGTCCCGACTAGGCGGCAAGAGACCCAGTACTTC.

This clonotype was observed a handful of times. The DNA is left out, because the CDR3 cannot be placed on it with certainty; the CDR3 is given as TCRdb lists it. The chain joins TRBV5-1 to TRBJ2-2; the D call in the table, TRBD1, was not verified against the DNA. A total of 15 residues make up the CDR3, ends included. Germline CDR1 SGHRS, CDR2 YFSETQ. CDR3 region: CASSLNGSPPGSCFF.

This clonotype was seen only a few times. This rearrangement joins TRBV20-1 to TRBJ2-2; 9 nucleotides line up with TRBD1. The V segment lost 2 bases and the J segment 7 bases; nucleotides outside the gene matches: 11. Germline V gene data show CDR1 as DFQATT and CDR2 as SNEGSKA (reference sequence). CDR3 size: 16 residues. The CDR3 DNA is TGCAGTGCTAGACCCCAGGGACAGGGCTCGATCGGGGAGCTGTTTTTT. It specifies CSARPQGQGSIGELFF.

The chain recombines TRBV5-1 with TRBJ1-4, with a tentative D call TRBD1 (6 bases). This CDR3 comprises 14 residues. The ends were cut back, 0 bases at V and 5 bases at J, with 8 bases in the middle. CDR1 SGHRS and CDR2 YFSETQ come from the germline V gene. DNA for the CDR3: TGCGCCAGCAGCTTGGGACAGGCCAATGAAAAACTGTTTTTT. It yields the protein CASSLGQANEKLFF.

The chain joins TRBV6-1 to TRBJ1-1; D is unclear. This CDR3 comprises 14 residues. Per germline, CDR1 MNHNS and CDR2 SASEGT. The germline V and J ends were trimmed by 7 bases and 7 bases, with 19 bases remaining between them. This CDR3 reads CASKVSGDYGEAFF. The CDR3 DNA follows: TGTGCCAGCAAGGTCTCTGGAGATTATGGTGAAGCTTTCTTT.

This clonotype occurred many times. The chain employs TRBV19 and TRBJ1-1, with unresolved D. The CDR3 is 13 residues long. V lost 9 bases and J 0 bases, leaving 11 bases between the germline ends. The V gene's germline CDR1 is LNHDA and CDR2 SQIVND (reference sequence). This CDR3 reads CASRTAMNTEAFF. The CDR3 nucleotides are TGTGCCAGCAGGACCGCGATGAACACTGAAGCTTTCTTT.

V usage is TRBV20-1 and J usage is TRBJ2-7; perhaps TRBD1 as D (5 bases). CDR3 length: 15 residues. Trimming removed 1 base at V and 0 bases at J, with 13 bases between. Germline CDR1 is DFQATT and CDR2 is SNEGSKA (reference sequence). CDR3 region: CSARASDSLSYEQYF. CDR3 sequence (DNA): TGCAGTGCTAGAGCGAGCGACAGCCTCTCCTACGAGCAGTACTTC.

This clonotype was observed a few times. The V and J genes are TRBV24-1 and TRBJ2-5, with a possible D match to TRBD1 (5 bases). Germline CDR1 reads KGHDR; CDR2 reads SFDVKD. This CDR3 comprises 16 residues. Trimming shortened V by 3 bases and J by 5 bases, and 18 bases separated the two germline ends. In DNA, the CDR3 is TGTGCCACCAGTGATGGGCCGCCAGGGTTGATGGAGACCCAGTACTTC. This translates into CATSDGPPGLMETQYF.

This clonotype was seen only a few times. The chain uses TRBV10-3 and TRBJ2-2; D ambiguous. The CDR3 has 17 amino acids. CDR1 ENHRY and CDR2 SYGVKD come from the germline V gene. V lost 5 bases and J 0 bases, leaving 16 bases between the germline ends. CDR3 region: CAISNRWGQANTGELFF. Here the CDR3 DNA reads TGTGCCATCAGTAACCGCTGGGGTCAGGCGAACACCGGGGAGCTGTTTTTT.

There are a few counts of this clonotype. This rearrangement joins TRBV20-1 to TRBJ2-1; TRBD1 matches at 9 bases. The CDR3 is 15 residues long. CDR1 and CDR2 (germline): DFQATT, SNEGSKA (reference sequence). Unmatched junction bases numbered 8, after V lost 5 bases and J lost 3 bases. CDR3 sequence reads: CSAPGTGIVYNEQFF. In nucleotides, the CDR3 is TGCAGTGCTCCAGGGACAGGGATCGTCTACAATGAGCAGTTCTTC.

This clonotype showed up just a few times. The CDR3 loop is CASSTTGEGNSPLHF. The CDR3 DNA is TGTGCCAGCAGCACGACAGGGGAAGGTAATTCACCCCTCCACTTT. This chain links TRBV6-1 with TRBJ1-6, with 8 nucleotides matching TRBD1. CDR3 length equals 15 residues. V lost 6 bases and J lost 6; bases outside the gene matches: 7. Germline CDR1 reads MNHNS; CDR2 reads SASEGT.

This clonotype turned up a few times. The rearrangement links TRBV2 to TRBJ2-1; 9 nucleotides line up with TRBD2. V shed 7 bases and J 3 bases; nucleotides not matched to a gene: 4. The CDR3 runs 14 residues. Germline values: CDR1 SNHLY, CDR2 FYNNEI. CDR3 sequence: CASKDSGGYNEQFF. The CDR3 DNA sequence: TGTGCCAGCAAGGATAGCGGGGGCTACAATGAGCAGTTCTTC.

This clonotype was observed a few times. This chain uses TRBV6-4 with TRBJ2-1, with TRBD2 identical over 9 bases. The trim removed 4 bases at V and 3 bases at J, leaving 7 bases unmatched. The length of the CDR3 is 16 residues. Per the germline V gene, CDR1 is MRHNA and CDR2 is SNTAGT. CDR3 DNA: TGTGCCAGCAGTGGAGGTCCTAGCGGGGACTACAATGAGCAGTTCTTC. Translated: CASSGGPSGDYNEQFF.

The chain has TRBV19 and TRBJ2-2, with a tentative D call TRBD2 (6 bases). The CDR3 is 14 residues long. V shed 3 bases and J shed 9 bases, with 14 bases lying between them. Germline V gene data show CDR1 as LNHDA and CDR2 as SQIVND (reference sequence). CDR3 in DNA: TGTGCCAGTAGTATGACGGGAGTTGGTCGGGAGCTGTTTTTT. Amino acid sequence: CASSMTGVGRELFF.

The V and J genes are TRBV7-3 and TRBJ2-3, with D maybe TRBD1 (6 bases). Germline-derived CDR1 and CDR2 are SGHTA and FQGTGA. V was pared by 6 bases and J by 4 bases, with 11 bases between. CDR3 size: 13 residues. This CDR3 is CASSSQGSDTQYF. CDR3 nucleotides: TGTGCCAGCAGTTCACAGGGTTCAGATACGCAGTATTTT.

V is TRBV7-9 and J is TRBJ2-3; maybe TRBD1 (6 bases). In germline, CDR1 is SEHNR, CDR2 FQNEAQ (reference sequence). V shed 8 bases and J shed 1 base, with 13 bases lying between them. The CDR3 is made up of 14 amino acids. The CDR3 loop reads CASVQGIGTDTQYF. The CDR3 DNA reads TGTGCCAGCGTACAGGGAATCGGCACAGATACGCAGTATTTT.

This clonotype has only a few counts. This chain uses TRBV28 with TRBJ2-7, with 7 bases lining up with TRBD1. The CDR3 covers 14 residues. Germline V gene lookup returns CDR1 MDHEN and CDR2 SYDVKM. Trimming cost V 5 bases and J 2 bases; bases outside gene matches: 6. The CDR3 protein is CASSPPQGTYEQYV. CDR3 nucleotides: TGTGCCAGCAGTCCTCCACAGGGGACCTACGAGCAGTACGTC.

This clonotype came up a few times. This rearrangement joins TRBV9 to TRBJ1-1, with a possible D match to TRBD1 (6 bases). CDR1 and CDR2 (germline): SGDLS, YYNGEE. The CDR3 sequence is 15 residues long. Trimming removed 0 bases at V and 5 bases at J, with 14 bases between. The CDR3, as DNA: TGTGCCAGCAGCGTAGGGGGGGCGGTGAGGACTGAAGCTTTCTTT. Protein: CASSVGGAVRTEAFF.

The chain couples TRBV4-1 to TRBJ2-7, with TRBD1 matching 7 bases. Germline CDR1 reads MGHRA; CDR2 reads YSYEKL. V trimming: 0 bases; J trimming: 4 bases; junction bases outside the gene matches: 9. The CDR3 sequence is 16 residues long. The CDR3 coding sequence is TGCGCCAGCAGCCAAGAGACAGGGAAGTCTGGGTACGAGCAGTACTTC. This translates into CASSQETGKSGYEQYF.

This clonotype was seen many times. This chain uses TRBV10-3 with TRBJ2-3, with a possible D match to TRBD1 (5 bases). This CDR3 comprises 15 residues. Germline lookup yields CDR1 ENHRY and CDR2 SYGVKD. V lost 5 bases to trimming and J lost 0 bases, with 12 bases between them. This chain's CDR3 is CAISSTAASTDTQYF. The CDR3 region has the DNA TGTGCCATCAGTTCGACAGCCGCTAGCACAGATACGCAGTATTTT.